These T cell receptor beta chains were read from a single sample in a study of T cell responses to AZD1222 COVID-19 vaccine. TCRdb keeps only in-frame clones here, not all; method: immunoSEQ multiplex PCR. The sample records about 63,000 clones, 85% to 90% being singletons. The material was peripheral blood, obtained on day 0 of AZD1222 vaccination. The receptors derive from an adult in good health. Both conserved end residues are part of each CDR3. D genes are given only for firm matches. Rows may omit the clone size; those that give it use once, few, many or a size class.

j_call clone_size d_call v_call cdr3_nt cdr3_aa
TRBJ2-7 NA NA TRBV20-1 TGCAGTGCCCAGACGGACTACGAGCAGTACTTC CSAQTDYEQYF
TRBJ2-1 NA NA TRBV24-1 TGTGCCACCAGTGTTGCGGGCCCACTTAATGAGCAGTTCTTC CATSVAGPLNEQFF
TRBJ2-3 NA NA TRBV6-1 TGTGCCAGCAGTGACCCTACCGGGACGAAAAGCACAGATACGCAGTATTTT CASSDPTGTKSTDTQYF
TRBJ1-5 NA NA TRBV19 TGTGCCAGTAGTATAGATGGGACCGATCAGCCCCAGCATTTT CASSIDGTDQPQHF
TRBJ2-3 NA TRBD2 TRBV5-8 TGTGCCAGCAGCTGGGGGACTAGCGGGGGGATGAGCACAGATACGCAGTATTTT CASSWGTSGGMSTDTQYF
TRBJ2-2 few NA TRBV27 TGTGCCACCGGACGGAGACAGGCTAACGGGGAGCTGTTTTTT CATGRRQANGELFF
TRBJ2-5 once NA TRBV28 TGTGCCAGCAATAGGGACGAGACCCAGTACTTC CASNRDETQYF
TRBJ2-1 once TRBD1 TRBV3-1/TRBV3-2 TGTGCCAGCAGACAGGGGGGCGCCAACAATGAGCAGTTCTTC CASRQGGANNEQFF
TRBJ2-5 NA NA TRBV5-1 TGCGCCAGCAGCTTACGGCTACAAGAGACCCAGTACTTC CASSLRLQETQYF
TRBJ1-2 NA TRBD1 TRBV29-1 TGCAGCGTGGAATCGCGGACAGGGGGAAACTATGGCTACACCTTC CSVESRTGGNYGYTF
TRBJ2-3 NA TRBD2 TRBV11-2 TGTGCCAGCAGCTTGTCGGGGGGGCTCCCAGATACGCAGTATTTT CASSLSGGLPDTQYF
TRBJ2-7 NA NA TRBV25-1 TGTGCCAGCAGGGCACCGGGACAAAGCTACGAGCAGTACTTC CASRAPGQSYEQYF
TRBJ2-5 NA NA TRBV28 TGTGCCAGCAGTTTATCCACCCCTCAAGAGACCCAGTACTTC CASSLSTPQETQYF
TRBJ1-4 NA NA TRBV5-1 TGCGCCAGCAGCCCGGCAGGGTTCACAACTAATGAAAAACTGTTTTTT CASSPAGFTTNEKLFF
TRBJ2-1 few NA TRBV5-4 TGTGCCAGCAGCTTGGGACAGACATCCTACAATGAGCAGTTCTTC CASSLGQTSYNEQFF
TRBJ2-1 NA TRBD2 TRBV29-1 TGCAGCGTCGCGACTAGCGGGGGGGCCCACGAGCAGTTCTTC CSVATSGGAHEQFF
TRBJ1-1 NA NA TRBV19 TGTGCCAGTAGTCCCCTTCCCCGTAGAGACACTGAAGCTTTCTTT CASSPLPRRDTEAFF